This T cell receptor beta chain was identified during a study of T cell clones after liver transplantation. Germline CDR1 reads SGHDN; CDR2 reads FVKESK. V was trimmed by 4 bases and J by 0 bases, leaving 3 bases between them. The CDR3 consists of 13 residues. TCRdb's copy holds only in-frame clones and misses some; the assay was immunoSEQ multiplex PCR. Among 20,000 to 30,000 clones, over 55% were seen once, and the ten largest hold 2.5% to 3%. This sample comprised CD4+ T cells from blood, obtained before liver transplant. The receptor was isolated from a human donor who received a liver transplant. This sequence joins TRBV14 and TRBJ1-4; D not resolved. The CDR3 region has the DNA TGTGCCAGCAGCCGCGCAACTAATGAAAAACTGTTTTTT. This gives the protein CASSRATNEKLFF.